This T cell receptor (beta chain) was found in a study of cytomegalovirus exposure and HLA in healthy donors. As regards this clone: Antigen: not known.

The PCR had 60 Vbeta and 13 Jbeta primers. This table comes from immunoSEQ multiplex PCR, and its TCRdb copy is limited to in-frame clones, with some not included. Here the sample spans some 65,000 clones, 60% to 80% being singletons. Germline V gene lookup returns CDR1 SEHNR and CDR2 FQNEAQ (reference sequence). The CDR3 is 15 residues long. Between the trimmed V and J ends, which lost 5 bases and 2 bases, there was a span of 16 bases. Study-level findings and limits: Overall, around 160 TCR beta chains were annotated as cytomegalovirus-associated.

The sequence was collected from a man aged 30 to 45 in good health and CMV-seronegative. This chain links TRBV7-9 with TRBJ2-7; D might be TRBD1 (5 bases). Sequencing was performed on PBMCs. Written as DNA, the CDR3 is TGTGCCAGCAGCCCAGCAGGGAAAAGGGCCTACGAGCAGTACTTC. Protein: CASSPAGKRAYEQYF.